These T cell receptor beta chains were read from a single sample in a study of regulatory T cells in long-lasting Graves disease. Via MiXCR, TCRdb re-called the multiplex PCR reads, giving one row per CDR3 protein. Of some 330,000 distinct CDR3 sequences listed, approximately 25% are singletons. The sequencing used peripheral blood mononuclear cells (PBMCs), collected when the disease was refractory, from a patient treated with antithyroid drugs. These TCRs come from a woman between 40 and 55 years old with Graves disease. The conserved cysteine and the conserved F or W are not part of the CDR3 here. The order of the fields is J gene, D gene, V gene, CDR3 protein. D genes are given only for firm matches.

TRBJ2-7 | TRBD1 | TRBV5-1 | ASSLGAGTDSKEQY
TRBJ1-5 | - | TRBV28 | ASSSAGRNQPQH
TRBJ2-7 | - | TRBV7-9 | ASSKGTDSYEQY
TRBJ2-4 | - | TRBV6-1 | ASEGQAKNIQY
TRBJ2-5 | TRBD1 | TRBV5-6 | ASSFLHGIGGRETQY
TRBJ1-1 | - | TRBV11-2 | ASRMGDTEAF
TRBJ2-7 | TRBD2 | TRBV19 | ASSISLAAYEQY
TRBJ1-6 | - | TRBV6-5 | ASSYSMTGDNSPLH
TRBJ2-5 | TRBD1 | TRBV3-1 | ASSHYDRGLQETQY
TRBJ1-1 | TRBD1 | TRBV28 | ATRQGVDTEAF
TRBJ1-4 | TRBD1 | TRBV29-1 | SASGTGNEKLF
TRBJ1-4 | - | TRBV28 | ASSLPRDTKEKLF
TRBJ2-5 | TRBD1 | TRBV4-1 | ASSQLQGATQY
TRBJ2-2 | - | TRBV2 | ASIRVFGTGELF
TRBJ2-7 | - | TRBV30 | AWTALTYEQY
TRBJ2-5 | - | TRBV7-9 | ASSPQQIEQETQY
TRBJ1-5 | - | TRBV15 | ATSRKKDGSNQPQH
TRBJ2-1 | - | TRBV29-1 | SAARRDNEQF
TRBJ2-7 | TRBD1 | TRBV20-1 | SASQDRANSYEQY
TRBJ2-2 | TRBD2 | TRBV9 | ASSALAGVSGELF
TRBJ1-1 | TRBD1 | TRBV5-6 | ASSWGTAEAF
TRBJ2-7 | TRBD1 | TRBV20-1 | SAEDRGRHEQY
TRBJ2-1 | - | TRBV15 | ATSRDAWSTGNEQF
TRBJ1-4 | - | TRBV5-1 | ASSQRGVDEKLF
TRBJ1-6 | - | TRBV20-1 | SATFESSYNSPLH
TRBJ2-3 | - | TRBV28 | ASTLDGPDTQY
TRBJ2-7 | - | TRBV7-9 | ASSLRAEQY
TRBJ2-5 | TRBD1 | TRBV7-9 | ASSPPDREETQY
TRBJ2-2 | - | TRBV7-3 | ASSSGTSNTGELF
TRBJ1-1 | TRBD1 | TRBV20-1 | SAEGQGRTEAF
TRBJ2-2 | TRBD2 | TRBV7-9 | ASSLHPGGPGELF
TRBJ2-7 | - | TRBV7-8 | AIEGEAYEQY
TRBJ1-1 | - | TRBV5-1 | ASSHEGYSVEAF
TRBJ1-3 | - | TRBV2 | ASSEGPRGAIITIY
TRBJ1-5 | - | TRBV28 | ASTRQTRPQH
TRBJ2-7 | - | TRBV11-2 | ASSLVQDLYEQY
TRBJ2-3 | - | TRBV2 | ASGWTARTDTQY
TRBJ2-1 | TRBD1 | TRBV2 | ASSETGDWDSYNEQF
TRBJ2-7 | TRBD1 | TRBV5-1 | ASSPGTGAATH
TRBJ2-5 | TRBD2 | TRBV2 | AGLAGGQETQY
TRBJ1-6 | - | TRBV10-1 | ASGMGQKENNSPLH
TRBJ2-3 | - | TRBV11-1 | ASNGNTDTQY
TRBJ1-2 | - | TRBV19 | ASSVGHLGYT
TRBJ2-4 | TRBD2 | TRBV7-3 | ASSLRGVRVIQY
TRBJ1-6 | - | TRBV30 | AQDRLVYNSPLH
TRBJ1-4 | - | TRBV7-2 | ASSSSVTTNEKLF
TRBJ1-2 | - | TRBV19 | ASRFMGSNYGYT
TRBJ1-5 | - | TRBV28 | ASSPEGLSVNQPQH